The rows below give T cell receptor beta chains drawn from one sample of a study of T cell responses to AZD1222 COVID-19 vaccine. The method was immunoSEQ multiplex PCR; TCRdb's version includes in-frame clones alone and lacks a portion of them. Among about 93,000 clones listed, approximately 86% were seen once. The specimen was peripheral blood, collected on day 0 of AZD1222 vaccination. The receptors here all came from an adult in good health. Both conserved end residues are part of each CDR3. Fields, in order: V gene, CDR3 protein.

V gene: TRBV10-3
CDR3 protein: CAISESTLTGPNTEAFF

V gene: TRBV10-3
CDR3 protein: CAISETAYTEAFF

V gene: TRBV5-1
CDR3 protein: CASSSGQKYGYTF

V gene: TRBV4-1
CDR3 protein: CASSQGGQSSGNTIYF

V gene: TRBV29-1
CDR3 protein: CSVEELGEQFF

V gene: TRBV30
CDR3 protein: CAWSGGEDSPLHF

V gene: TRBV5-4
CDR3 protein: CASSFDSETQYF

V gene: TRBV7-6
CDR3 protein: CASSFPDSYNEQFF

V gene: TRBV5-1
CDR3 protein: CASSLKSGSYNEQFF

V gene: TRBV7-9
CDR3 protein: CASSELNSGNTIYF

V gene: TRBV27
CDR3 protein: CASSPGLSNSPLHF

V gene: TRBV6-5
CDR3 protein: CASSYSTARGNSPLHF

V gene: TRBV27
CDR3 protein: CASSPIAGVLVAKNIQYF

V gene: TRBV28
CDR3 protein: CASSGIVGGELFF

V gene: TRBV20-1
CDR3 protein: CSASGAPREQYF